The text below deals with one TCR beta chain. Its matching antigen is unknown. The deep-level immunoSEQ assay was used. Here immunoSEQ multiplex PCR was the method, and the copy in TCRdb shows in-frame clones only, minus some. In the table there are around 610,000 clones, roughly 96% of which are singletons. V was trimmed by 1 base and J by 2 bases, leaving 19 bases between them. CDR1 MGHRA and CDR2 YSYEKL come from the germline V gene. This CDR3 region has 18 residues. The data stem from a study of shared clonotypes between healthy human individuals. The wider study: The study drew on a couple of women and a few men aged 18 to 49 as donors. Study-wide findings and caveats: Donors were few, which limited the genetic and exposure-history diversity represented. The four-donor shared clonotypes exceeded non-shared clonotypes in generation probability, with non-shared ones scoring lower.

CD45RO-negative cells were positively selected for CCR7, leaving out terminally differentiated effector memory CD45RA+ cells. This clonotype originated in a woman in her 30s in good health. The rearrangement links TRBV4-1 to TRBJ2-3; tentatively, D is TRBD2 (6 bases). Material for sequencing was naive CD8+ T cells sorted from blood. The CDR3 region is CASSQGGAPSAPTDTQYF. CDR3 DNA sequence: TGCGCCAGCAGCCAAGGGGGTGCGCCTAGCGCACCCACAGATACGCAGTATTTT.